These 5 T cell receptor beta chains originate from one sample sequenced in a study of T cell responses to AZD1222 COVID-19 vaccine. Assay: immunoSEQ multiplex PCR; the TCRdb copy retains only in-frame clones and omits some. Found here are approximately 60,000 clones, around 88% of them singletons; the top ten hold less than 8.5%. Sequenced here: peripheral blood, sampled 28 days after the second AZD1222 dose. Receptor source: an adult who received the AZD1222 COVID-19 vaccine.

This clone came up once. The rearrangement links TRBV6-1 to TRBJ1-2; D is undetermined. The V end lost 2 bases, the J end lost 4 bases, and 5 bases lay between the germline ends. Germline lookup yields CDR1 MNHNS and CDR2 SASEGT. The CDR3 loop spans 12 amino acids. CDR3 nucleotide sequence: TGTGCCAGCAGTGAACCCCCCTATGGCTACACCTTC. The encoded protein is CASSEPPYGYTF.

The J gene is TRBJ2-5, the V gene TRBV4-1, with D hard to call. The germline V gene encodes CDR1 MGHRA and CDR2 YSYEKL. The CDR3 runs to 14 residues. V was pared by 3 bases and J by 2 bases, with 10 bases between. The DNA for the CDR3 is TGCGCCAGCAGCCACCCCTTGGGGCAAGAGACCCAGTACTTC. Translating gives CASSHPLGQETQYF.

The chain links TRBV18 to TRBJ2-1; 7 bases fit TRBD1. The CDR3 contains 16 residues. J lost 7 bases, V lost 3 bases, and 12 bases had no gene match. The germline gives CDR1 KGHSH, CDR2 LQKENI. CDR3 protein: CASSPGTGVFWNEQFF. In DNA form, the CDR3 reads TGTGCCAGCTCACCCGGCACAGGGGTATTCTGGAATGAGCAGTTCTTC. Using reference TRBV18 and TRBJ2-1 for the parts outside the CDR3, the full variable domain is NAGVMQNPRHLVRRRGQEARLRCSPMKGHSHVYWYRQLPEEGLKFMVYLQKENIIDESGMPKERFSAEFPKEGPSILRIQQVVRGDSAAYFCASSPGTGVFWNEQFFGPGTRLTVL.

CDR3 residues: CASSPRGGPQETQYF. CDR3 sequence (DNA): TGTGCCAGCTCCCCCCGCGGGGGGCCCCAAGAGACCCAGTACTTC. The chain combines TRBV18 with TRBJ2-5; 8 bases line up with TRBD2. The ends lost 6 bases at V and 1 base at J; junction bases unmatched: 7. Germline V gives CDR1 KGHSH, CDR2 LQKENI. This CDR3 comprises 15 residues.

The chain carries TRBV15 and TRBJ2-2, with D possibly matching TRBD1 (5 bases). This CDR3 is 13 amino acids long. V lost 1 base and J lost 5, with 5 bases in between. The germline V gene encodes CDR1 LNHNV and CDR2 YYDKDF (reference sequence). The CDR3 loop reads CATSRGQTGELFF. CDR3 nucleotide sequence: TGTGCCACCAGCAGAGGACAGACCGGGGAGCTGTTTTTT.